Below are 30 T cell receptor beta chains sequenced from a single sample in a study of cytomegalovirus exposure and HLA in healthy donors. A multiplex PCR was run with 60 Vbeta primers and 13 Jbeta primers. Produced via immunoSEQ multiplex PCR; TCRdb's table is partial and in-frame only. Here the sample spans 140,000 to 150,000 clones, over 70% being singletons. Input material: PBMCs. All receptors derive from a woman between 40 and 50 years old in good health and CMV-seropositive.

The rearrangement links TRBV2 to TRBJ1-4; 9 nucleotides match TRBD1. Germline lookup yields CDR1 SNHLY and CDR2 FYNNEI. The CDR3 is 14 amino acids. Trimming at V came to 4 bases and at J to 7 bases, leaving 4 bases not matched to a gene. DNA of the CDR3: TGTGCCAGCAGTGCCCAGGGACAGGGTGAAAAACTGTTTTTT. Translating gives CASSAQGQGEKLFF.

The chain has TRBV6-1 and TRBJ2-3; D ambiguous. Germline assignment: CDR1 MNHNS and CDR2 SASEGT. The CDR3 loop spans 12 amino acids. V lost 6 bases and J lost 6, with 10 bases in between. The DNA for the CDR3 is TGTGCCAGCAGCCAACAGATGGATACGCAGTATTTT. Amino acids: CASSQQMDTQYF.

The chain has TRBV29-1 and TRBJ1-1; TRBD1 matches at 8 bases. Germline CDR1 and CDR2: SQVTM and ANQGSEA. The CDR3 totals 14 residues. The V and J ends lost 2 bases and 5 bases, in that order; junction bases with no gene match: 7. This chain's CDR3 is CSVEPTGVGTEAFF. DNA for the CDR3: TGCAGCGTTGAACCGACAGGGGTAGGAACTGAAGCTTTCTTT.

In regard to this clone: This specimen includes other DNA sequences encoding the same CDR3. DNA for the CDR3: TGCGCCAGCAGCTTGGACGGCGGTGGGACTGAAGCTTTCTTT. It codes for CASSLDGGGTEAFF. The chain couples TRBV5-1 to TRBJ1-1; D remains ambiguous. The germline CDR1 and CDR2 sequences are SGHRS and YFSETQ. V was pared by 0 bases and J by 5 bases, with 11 bases between. This CDR3 comprises 14 residues.

The V gene is TRBV5-4, the J gene TRBJ2-6; 7 bases agree with TRBD2. The CDR3 totals 17 residues. CDR1 and CDR2 from the germline V gene are SGHNT and YYREEE (reference sequence). After removal of 2 bases from V and 0 bases from J, the junction contained 5 bases not matched to a gene. The CDR3 coding sequence is TGTGCCAGCAGCTTAATTCGCGGGGGCTCTGGGGCCAACGTCCTGACTTTC. It is translated as CASSLIRGGSGANVLTF.

The genes are TRBV6-5 and TRBJ1-1; possible D gene TRBD1, 6 bases. V dropped 6 bases and J dropped 1 base, with 12 bases sitting between them. Germline V gene sequence: CDR1 MNHEY, CDR2 SVGAGI. This CDR3 is built from 14 residues. CDR3 sequence reads: CASREEQGNTEAFF. The CDR3 coding sequence is TGTGCCAGCAGAGAAGAACAGGGGAACACTGAAGCTTTCTTT.

The chain is built from TRBV5-6 and TRBJ2-7; 10 nucleotides agree with TRBD1. Germline CDR1 SGHDT, CDR2 YYEEEE. This CDR3 comprises 14 residues. V gave up 0 bases and J gave up 6 bases; unmatched junction bases: 3. DNA for the CDR3: TGTGCCAGCAGCTTGGGGGACAGGGGATCCGAGCAGTACTTC. Residues: CASSLGDRGSEQYF.

The chain joins TRBV7-6 to TRBJ1-5, with 8 bases that match TRBD1. Germline assignment: CDR1 SGHVS and CDR2 FNYEAQ. V gave up 5 bases and J gave up 7 bases; unmatched junction bases: 16. This CDR3 has 17 amino acids. In DNA, the CDR3 is TGTGCCAGCAGCCCTAGGGCGACAGGGGTAGGGAGCCAGCCCCAGCATTTT. This encodes CASSPRATGVGSQPQHF.

This chain uses TRBV14 with TRBJ2-5, with TRBD1 identical over 7 bases. This CDR3 region has 12 residues. Germline-derived CDR1 and CDR2 are SGHDN and FVKESK. V gave up 3 bases and J gave up 13 bases; unmatched junction bases: 8. CDR3 nucleotides: TGTGCCAGCAGCCAGGACAGGCAGCGTTGGTACTTC. Protein sequence: CASSQDRQRWYF. Looking up the rest from reference TRBV14 and TRBJ2-5 gives the full variable domain: EAGVTQFPSHSVIEKGQTVTLRCDPISGHDNLYWYRRVMGKEIKFLLHFVKESKQDESGMPNNRFLAERTGGTYSTLKVQPAELEDSGVYFCASSQDRQRWYFGPGTRLLVL.

This sequence joins TRBV5-1 and TRBJ1-1, with D unresolved. This CDR3 comprises 16 residues. Germline loops: CDR1 SGHRS, CDR2 YFSETQ. V lost 1 base and J lost 1, with 14 bases in between. The CDR3 protein is CASSLNGDTKNTEAFF. CDR3 DNA: TGCGCCAGCAGCTTGAATGGCGACACAAAGAACACTGAAGCTTTCTTT.

As DNA, the CDR3 is TGTGCCAGTAGTTGGAGGGAGCTGGGCACTGAAGCTTTCTTT. As protein: CASSWRELGTEAFF. The chain joins TRBV19 to TRBJ1-1; D is ambiguous. The CDR3 spans 14 residues. V lost 5 bases to trimming and J lost 4 bases, with 14 bases between them. The V gene's germline CDR1 is LNHDA and CDR2 SQIVND (reference sequence).

In its sample, this clone was seen a few times. This chain uses TRBV6-1 with TRBJ1-2; 9 bases map to TRBD1. CDR1 MNHNS and CDR2 SASEGT come from the germline V gene. The CDR3 is made up of 15 amino acids. Losses at the gene ends were 2 bases for V and 5 bases for J; bases not matched to a gene: 6. The CDR3 region has the DNA TGTGCCAGCAGTGAACCGGGACAGGGAGCTTATGGCTACACCTTC. Translation gives CASSEPGQGAYGYTF.

The rearrangement links TRBV11-2 to TRBJ2-3; 8 nucleotides agree with TRBD1. Per the germline V gene, CDR1 is SGHAT and CDR2 is FQNNGV. The CDR3 has 20 residues. V lost 0 bases and J lost 1; bases outside the gene matches: 15. In DNA form, the CDR3 reads TGTGCCAGCAGCTTAGAGCCGGACAGGGAACCCTGGGGACGCACAGATACGCAGTATTTT. It specifies CASSLEPDREPWGRTDTQYF.

This clone was counted once. The chain employs TRBV5-1 and TRBJ2-3; D ambiguous. Germline V gene lookup returns CDR1 SGHRS and CDR2 YFSETQ. The CDR3 has 16 amino acids. Between the trimmed V and J ends, which lost 0 bases and 4 bases, there was a span of 15 bases. CDR3 in amino acids: CASSLGGFGSADTQYF. CDR3 DNA sequence: TGCGCCAGCAGCTTGGGAGGTTTCGGCTCTGCAGATACGCAGTATTTT.

The gene calls are TRBV7-9 and TRBJ1-1; perhaps TRBD1 as D (5 bases). The germline V and J ends were trimmed by 6 bases and 2 bases, with 10 bases remaining between them. CDR1 SEHNR and CDR2 FQNEAQ come from the germline V gene (reference sequence). This CDR3 region has 13 residues. CDR3 in DNA: TGTGCCAGCAGTCCGACAGTAAACACTGAAGCTTTCTTT. Its protein is CASSPTVNTEAFF. The full variable domain, with the rest looked up from reference TRBV7-9 and TRBJ1-1, is DTGVSQNPRHKITKRGQNVTFRCDPISEHNRLYWYRQTLGQGPEFLTYFQNEAQLEKSRLLSDRFSAERPKGSFSTLEIQRTEQGDSAMYLCASSPTVNTEAFFGQGTRLTVV.

This rearrangement joins TRBV19 to TRBJ2-3; 11 bases map to TRBD2. Germline CDR1 reads LNHDA; CDR2 reads SQIVND (reference sequence). The trim removed 4 bases at V and 0 bases at J, leaving 9 bases unmatched. This CDR3 is 18 amino acids long. CDR3 in amino acids: CASSTRLLAGVSTDTQYF. The CDR3 DNA reads as TGTGCCAGTAGTACCCGACTACTAGCGGGGGTGAGCACAGATACGCAGTATTTT.

The rearrangement uses TRBV7-9 and TRBJ1-6; 8 bases align to TRBD1. The germline gives CDR1 SEHNR, CDR2 FQNEAQ (reference sequence). The trim removed 5 bases at V and 6 bases at J, leaving 3 bases unmatched. This CDR3 is built from 14 residues. The CDR3 nucleotides read TGTGCCAGCAGCGTCGGACAGGGTAATTCACCCCTCCACTTT. Encoded protein: CASSVGQGNSPLHF.

A note on this clone: Other DNA sequences in this sample translate to the same CDR3. The CDR3 bases are TGTGCCTGGAGTGTGGGGACAGGGGGCACAGATACGCAGTATTTT. Its translation: CAWSVGTGGTDTQYF. This chain uses TRBV30 with TRBJ2-3; TRBD1 agrees at 10 bases. CDR1 and CDR2 (germline): GTSNPN, SVGIG (reference sequence). J gave up 1 base and V 0 bases, and 1 base lay outside the gene matches. The CDR3 length is 15 residues.

The chain joins TRBV27 to TRBJ2-3; possibly TRBD2 for D (6 bases). This CDR3 has 16 amino acids. Looked up from germline, CDR1 is MNHEY and CDR2 is SMNVEV (reference sequence). The ends were cut back, 2 bases at V and 0 bases at J, with 12 bases in the middle. The CDR3 reads CASSLRDSVSTDTQYF. In DNA form, the CDR3 reads TGTGCCAGCAGTTTACGGGACTCAGTAAGCACAGATACGCAGTATTTT.

The rearrangement uses TRBV7-9 and TRBJ1-1; 7 bases map to TRBD1. CDR3 size: 14 residues. V gave up 8 bases and J gave up 5 bases; unmatched junction bases: 11. Germline CDR1 is SEHNR and CDR2 is FQNEAQ (reference sequence). This chain's CDR3 is CASRWGQGDTEAFF. Here the CDR3 DNA reads TGTGCCAGCCGCTGGGGGCAGGGGGATACTGAAGCTTTCTTT.

Written as DNA, the CDR3 is TGTGCCAGCAGCTTAGCGTTCGCGGGGGAGCTCACAGATACGCAGTATTTT. Protein sequence: CASSLAFAGELTDTQYF. The V and J genes are TRBV7-9 and TRBJ2-3; the match to TRBD2 covers 7 bases. V trimming: 0 bases; J trimming: 2 bases; junction bases outside the gene matches: 8. This CDR3 comprises 17 residues. CDR1 SEHNR and CDR2 FQNEAQ come from the germline V gene (reference sequence). Based on the CDR3 plus reference TRBV7-9 and TRBJ2-3, the full variable domain is DTGVSQNPRHKITKRGQNVTFRCDPISEHNRLYWYRQTLGQGPEFLTYFQNEAQLEKSRLLSDRFSAERPKGSFSTLEIQRTEQGDSAMYLCASSLAFAGELTDTQYFGPGTRLTVL.

The V gene is TRBV19, the J gene TRBJ2-6; TRBD1 is a possible D gene (5 bases). V dropped 6 bases and J dropped 4 bases, with 13 bases sitting between them. The CDR3 is made up of 15 amino acids. Germline assignment: CDR1 LNHDA and CDR2 SQIVND (reference sequence). The DNA for the CDR3 is TGTGCCAGTAGGACCACAGGCTCCGGGGCCAACGTCCTGACTTTC. It specifies CASRTTGSGANVLTF.

The DNA of the CDR3 is TGTGCCAGCGCTCGTGGACAGGGATATGGCTACACCTTC. Its translation: CASARGQGYGYTF. This sequence joins TRBV28 and TRBJ1-2; 8 nucleotides match TRBD1. The CDR3 has 13 residues. V shed 8 bases, J shed 5 bases, and the junction held 7 bases outside the gene matches. CDR1 MDHEN and CDR2 SYDVKM come from the germline V gene.

This chain uses TRBV19 with TRBJ2-7; 9 nucleotides line up with TRBD1. V trimming: 5 bases; J trimming: 3 bases; junction bases outside the gene matches: 5. The CDR3 extends over 14 amino acids. CDR1 and CDR2 (germline): LNHDA, SQIVND (reference sequence). The CDR3 is CASSPEGQGYEQYF. CDR3 sequence (DNA): TGTGCCAGTAGTCCCGAGGGACAGGGCTACGAGCAGTACTTC.

The chain combines TRBV7-9 with TRBJ2-5; TRBD1 matches 8 bases. Germline trimming cut 4 bases from V and 9 bases from J; bases unmatched to any gene: 7. Per the germline V gene, CDR1 is SEHNR and CDR2 is FQNEAQ (reference sequence). The CDR3 has 13 amino acids. The CDR3 reads CASSSGQGAAQYF. In nucleotides, the CDR3 is TGTGCCAGCAGCTCCGGCCAGGGGGCGGCCCAGTACTTC.

The CDR3 loop is CSVEGGGRQGLAEQYF. The CDR3 DNA sequence: TGCAGCGTTGAAGGCGGGGGGAGGCAGGGGCTTGCCGAGCAGTACTTC. The chain joins TRBV29-1 to TRBJ2-5; TRBD2 matches 8 bases. The J call may be faulty, since TRBJ2-7 better matches the DNA end. Looked up from germline, CDR1 is SQVTM and CDR2 is ANQGSEA. The CDR3 has 16 residues.

The rearrangement uses TRBV7-9 and TRBJ2-3; D is unresolved. The V end was cut by 1 base, the J end by 5 bases, with 7 bases between. This CDR3 comprises 13 residues. Germline V gene sequence: CDR1 SEHNR, CDR2 FQNEAQ (reference sequence). CDR3 region: CASSLVGGDTQYF. In DNA, the CDR3 is TGTGCCAGCAGCTTAGTTGGCGGAGATACGCAGTATTTT.

This clone was seen once. V gene TRBV28 combines with J gene TRBJ1-2, with 11 bases fitting TRBD1. From germline, CDR1 is MDHEN and CDR2 SYDVKM. The V gene end was trimmed by 0 bases and the J gene end by 8 bases; junction bases not matched to a gene: 2. The CDR3 has 14 amino acids. CDR3 amino acids: CASSLWDRGRGYTF. As DNA, the CDR3 is TGTGCCAGCAGTTTATGGGACAGGGGGCGGGGCTACACCTTC.

Concerning this clone: At one end, the junction sequence differs from germline, possibly due to a read error. This chain uses TRBV6-5 with TRBJ1-1; 7 nucleotides match TRBD1. This CDR3 spans 15 amino acids. Germline-derived CDR1 and CDR2 are MNHEY and SVGAGI. CDR3: CASRPVDRLNTKAFF. The CDR3 DNA reads TGTGCCAGCAGACCCGTGGACAGGCTGAACACTAAAGCTTTCTTT.

The chain recombines TRBV7-9 with TRBJ1-2, with 10 bases that match TRBD1. Trimming cost V 8 bases and J 2 bases; bases outside gene matches: 8. This CDR3 is 15 amino acids long. Germline V CDR1 and CDR2: SEHNR, FQNEAQ (reference sequence). The CDR3 region is CASGRPGQGNYGYTF. CDR3 DNA: TGTGCCAGCGGACGTCCGGGACAGGGGAACTATGGCTACACCTTC.